Sequencing of this TCR beta chain was carried out in a study of T-cell memory formation after mild COVID-19. Germline V gives CDR1 DFQATT, CDR2 SNEGSKA (reference sequence). The ends were cut back, 3 bases at V and 3 bases at J, with 14 bases in the middle. The length of the CDR3 is 14 residues. TCRdb used MiXCR to reprocess the 5' RACE reads, holding one entry per CDR3 protein. This sample has about 470,000 distinct CDR3 sequences, with 15% to 20% found just once. V gene TRBV20-1 combines with J gene TRBJ1-1; a possible D gene is TRBD1 (6 bases). The sequence was obtained from an adult woman who had mild COVID-19 (a few samples of this study predate the infection). Cell type and time point are not known. Sample: PBMCs or a T cell subset sorted from them (not recorded which). The chain's CDR3 is CSASPGTRYTEAFF. The CDR3 DNA follows: TGCAGTGCTAGCCCCGGGACAAGATACACTGAAGCTTTCTTT.